The 26 T cell receptor beta chains presented below share a single source sample, sequenced in a study of T-cell memory formation after mild COVID-19 (dated by TCRdb to the early 2020s). Receptor libraries were prepared by 5' RACE. TCRdb records Illumina NovaSeq 6000 as the sequencer. The public reads were reanalyzed by TCRdb: fastp trimming at Q25, MiXCR alignment, in-frame beta chains only. Every CDR3 protein is listed once, alongside the most common genes and DNA of its rows. Counted in this sample were 350,000 to 400,000 distinct CDR3 sequences; more than 20% of them appeared once. The top ten hold about 12% of the sample. Sequences were obtained from PBMCs or a T cell subset sorted from them (not recorded which). The receptors were gathered from an adult woman who had mild COVID-19 (a few samples of this study predate the infection). The sample titles of this study are shuffled in the database, so cell type and time point are left out; the donor was told from shared clones.

The chain carries TRBV7-8 and TRBJ1-1; 8 bases fit TRBD1. This CDR3 is built from 14 residues. The V gene's germline CDR1 is SGHVS and CDR2 FQNEAQ. V trimming: 1 base; J trimming: 10 bases; junction bases outside the gene matches: 8. CDR3 loop: CASSLEGTGGRAFF. In DNA, the CDR3 is TGTGCCAGCAGCTTAGAGGGGACAGGAGGAAGAGCTTTCTTT.

CDR3 loop: CASSLEEQGNTGELFF. The CDR3 DNA sequence: TGTGCCAGCAGCTTAGAAGAACAGGGGAACACCGGGGAGCTGTTTTTT. The chain employs TRBV7-9 and TRBJ2-2, with a weak D call TRBD1 (6 bases). The CDR3 sequence is 16 residues long. V lost 1 base, J lost 1 base, and 10 bases lay in between. The germline CDR1 and CDR2 sequences are SEHNR and FQNEAQ (reference sequence).

This clonotype was seen a handful of times. The rearrangement links TRBV5-1 to TRBJ2-5; 10 bases align to TRBD1. Germline CDR1 reads SGHRS; CDR2 reads YFSETQ. This CDR3 contains 16 residues. V gave up 3 bases and J gave up 1 base; unmatched junction bases: 6. The chain's CDR3 is CASSSGQGNLQETQYF. CDR3 coding DNA: TGCGCCAGCAGCTCGGGACAGGGGAACCTCCAAGAGACCCAGTACTTC.

The chain is built from TRBV7-9 and TRBJ2-5; a weak D match, TRBD1 (5 bases). Germline V CDR1 and CDR2: SEHNR, FQNEAQ (reference sequence). The CDR3 totals 12 residues. Trimming pared 5 bases from V and 4 bases from J, leaving 8 bases between. CDR3 nucleotide sequence: TGTGCCAGCAGCCGGACACTAGAGACCCAGTACTTC. It is translated as CASSRTLETQYF.

The rearrangement links TRBV19 to TRBJ2-7, with TRBD1 as a possible D gene (6 bases). V shed 6 bases and J shed 0 bases, with 15 bases lying between them. Germline assignment: CDR1 LNHDA and CDR2 SQIVND (reference sequence). This CDR3 spans 15 amino acids. The CDR3 DNA reads TGTGCCAGTAGGCAACCAGGGGTCAGCTCCTACGAGCAGTACTTC. This encodes CASRQPGVSSYEQYF. The complete variable domain, with remaining parts taken from reference TRBV19 and TRBJ2-7, reads DGGITQSPKYLFRKEGQNVTLSCEQNLNHDAMYWYRQDPGQGLRLIYYSQIVNDFQKGDIAEGYSVSREKKESFPLTVTSAQKNPTAFYLCASRQPGVSSYEQYFGPGTRLTVT.

There are a few counts of this clonotype. The V call is TRBV6-5, the J call TRBJ2-1, with D possibly matching TRBD2 (5 bases). CDR3 length: 13 residues. The ends were cut back, 5 bases at V and 8 bases at J, with 13 bases in the middle. Germline CDR1 MNHEY, CDR2 SVGAGI. The CDR3 reads CASSLVGVDEQFF. The CDR3 DNA reads TGTGCCAGCAGTCTTGTCGGGGTCGATGAGCAGTTCTTC.

The gene calls are TRBV18 and TRBJ1-1; D is undetermined. V lost 6 bases and J lost 2, with 19 bases in between. Germline loops: CDR1 KGHSH, CDR2 LQKENI. The CDR3 contains 16 residues. This CDR3 reads CASSEGPSSFNTEAFF. The CDR3 DNA reads as TGTGCCAGCTCGGAAGGACCGAGCAGTTTCAACACTGAAGCTTTCTTT.

The chain combines TRBV4-1 with TRBJ1-2; tentatively, D is TRBD1 (6 bases). The CDR3 sequence is 15 residues long. V was clipped by 1 base and J by 8 bases, with 17 bases between them. Germline CDR1 reads MGHRA; CDR2 reads YSYEKL. Here the CDR3 reads CASSQGYARGSGYTF. The CDR3 coding sequence is TGCGCCAGCAGCCAAGGTTATGCGAGGGGGTCAGGCTACACCTTC.

V and J are TRBV7-8 and TRBJ2-3; TRBD2 matches 11 bases. The germline V gene has CDR1 SGHVS and CDR2 FQNEAQ. CDR3 length equals 18 residues. The V and J ends lost 5 bases and 2 bases, in that order; junction bases with no gene match: 12. The CDR3 is CASSLNPGLAAYTDTQYF. In DNA form, the CDR3 reads TGTGCCAGCAGCCTAAACCCGGGACTAGCGGCTTACACAGATACGCAGTATTTT.

The sample holds many counts of this clonotype. The chain is built from TRBV5-1 and TRBJ2-2; D gene unclear. The CDR3 length is 14 residues. V gave up 0 bases and J gave up 1 base, with 4 bases separating them. CDR1 is SGHRS and CDR2 is YFSETQ in the germline V gene. This CDR3 is CASSLAVNTGELFF. The CDR3, as DNA: TGCGCCAGCAGCTTGGCGGTGAACACCGGGGAGCTGTTTTTT.

This clonotype was observed once. For the CDR3, the DNA is TGTGCCAGCACGGTAGCGGGAGGAGGCGAGCAGTACTTC. The encoded protein is CASTVAGGGEQYF. The chain joins TRBV12-3 or TRBV12-4 to TRBJ2-7; 10 bases agree with TRBD2. Trimming removed 7 bases from V and 6 bases from J; junction bases left unmatched: 6. The CDR3 runs 13 residues.

Concerning this clonotype itself: Because it lacks the conserved phenylalanine or tryptophan at the end, this CDR3 is likely a read error. V gene TRBV4-3 combines with J gene TRBJ1-1; possible D gene TRBD1, 5 bases. Germline V gives CDR1 LGHNA, CDR2 YSLEER. The CDR3 has 13 amino acids. The V end was cut by 4 bases, the J end by 5 bases, with 11 bases between. Here the CDR3 reads CASSRGGETEAFL. DNA of the CDR3: TGCGCCAGCAGCCGGGGGGGAGAGACTGAAGCTTTCCTT.

This clonotype was detected a few times. This sequence joins TRBV24-1 and TRBJ1-5; tentatively, D is TRBD1 (6 bases). The V and J ends lost 8 bases and 2 bases respectively, with 15 bases between them. CDR1 is KGHDR, CDR2 SFDVKD, per germline. The length of the CDR3 is 15 residues. This CDR3 is CATKEGGGGNQPQHF. The CDR3 DNA is TGTGCCACCAAAGAGGGGGGGGGTGGCAATCAGCCCCAGCATTTT.

This clonotype was picked up a small number of times. The V call is TRBV6-1, the J call TRBJ2-3; TRBD2 matches at 8 bases. J lost 0 bases, V lost 3 bases, and 8 bases had no gene match. The V gene's germline CDR1 is MNHNS and CDR2 SASEGT. The CDR3 is 17 residues long. CDR3 bases: TGTGCCAGCAGTGAGAGCGTTAGCGGGGTTAGCACAGATACGCAGTATTTT. It codes for CASSESVSGVSTDTQYF.

The chain links TRBV5-6 to TRBJ1-1; D is unresolved. Trimming left V 4 bases short and J 6 bases short, with 16 bases between. The CDR3 covers 14 residues. Germline assignment: CDR1 SGHDT and CDR2 YYEEEE. CDR3 DNA sequence: TGTGCCAGCAGCACGGCGATGGCCCGGGCTGAAGCTTTCTTT. This translates into CASSTAMARAEAFF.

This chain joins TRBV7-8 and TRBJ1-1; no clear D gene. Trimming took 0 bases from V and 1 from J, leaving 9 bases between them. Germline V gene sequence: CDR1 SGHVS, CDR2 FQNEAQ. This CDR3 comprises 15 residues. In nucleotides, the CDR3 is TGTGCCAGCAGCTTAGCTCGGTTAGCGAACACTGAAGCTTTCTTT. This gives the protein CASSLARLANTEAFF.

This clonotype came up once. V usage is TRBV3-1 and J usage is TRBJ2-7; D is possibly TRBD2 (6 bases). The CDR3 totals 14 residues. Germline V gene sequence: CDR1 LGHDT, CDR2 YNNKEL (reference sequence). The ends were cut back, 0 bases at V and 2 bases at J, with 8 bases in the middle. The CDR3 nucleotides read TGTGCCAGCAGCCAAGAAGCGGGTACCTACGAGCAGTACTTC. This sequence encodes CASSQEAGTYEQYF.

The chain has TRBV7-9 and TRBJ2-2, with 9 bases matching TRBD1. The CDR3 extends over 15 amino acids. Germline V gene sequence: CDR1 SEHNR, CDR2 FQNEAQ (reference sequence). V lost 5 bases, J lost 7 bases, and 8 bases stayed unmatched. CDR3 in DNA: TGTGCCAGCAGCCCAGGGACAGGGAGTATCGGGGAGCTGTTTTTT. Translation: CASSPGTGSIGELFF. Full variable domain (outside the CDR3, taken from reference TRBV7-9 and TRBJ2-2): DTGVSQNPRHKITKRGQNVTFRCDPISEHNRLYWYRQTLGQGPEFLTYFQNEAQLEKSRLLSDRFSAERPKGSFSTLEIQRTEQGDSAMYLCASSPGTGSIGELFFGEGSRLTVL.

This rearrangement joins TRBV12-3 or TRBV12-4 to TRBJ1-4; D is ambiguous. Trimming pared 2 bases from V and 5 bases from J, leaving 6 bases between. CDR3 size: 13 residues. This CDR3 reads CASSLRQNEKLFF. The CDR3 DNA reads as TGTGCCAGCAGTTTAAGGCAGAATGAAAAACTGTTTTTT.

This clonotype has just a few counts. The genes are TRBV6-5 and TRBJ2-1; 7 positions agree with TRBD2. V lost 5 bases and J lost 5; bases outside the gene matches: 9. The CDR3 is 15 residues long. Germline V gene sequence: CDR1 MNHEY, CDR2 SVGAGI. CDR3 in amino acids: CASSKLASQHNEQFF. CDR3 nucleotide sequence: TGTGCCAGCAGTAAACTAGCGAGTCAACACAATGAGCAGTTCTTC.

The chain uses TRBV20-1 and TRBJ2-7, with a weak D call TRBD1 (6 bases). The length of the CDR3 is 15 residues. V was clipped by 0 bases and J by 0 bases, with 12 bases between them. Germline loops: CDR1 DFQATT, CDR2 SNEGSKA (reference sequence). CDR3 protein: CSARDATGFSYEQYF. CDR3 coding DNA: TGCAGTGCTAGAGACGCGACAGGCTTCTCCTACGAGCAGTACTTC.

This clonotype has more than one count but fewer than ten. The rearrangement links TRBV7-6 to TRBJ2-7, with D hard to call. Germline V CDR1 and CDR2: SGHVS, FNYEAQ. V was cut by 5 bases and J by 5 bases, with 16 bases left in between. The CDR3 runs to 14 residues. The chain's CDR3 is CASSTPSGSHEQYF. The CDR3 DNA reads as TGTGCCAGCAGCACCCCATCGGGTTCACACGAGCAGTACTTC.

V is TRBV9 and J is TRBJ2-2; D call uncertain. Trimming removed 4 bases at V and 0 bases at J, with 13 bases between. The CDR3 runs 16 residues. Germline CDR1 and CDR2: SGDLS and YYNGEE. The CDR3, as DNA: TGTGCCAGCAGCTCTCAGGAAACTACGAACACCGGGGAGCTGTTTTTT. Protein sequence: CASSSQETTNTGELFF.

This clonotype appeared a few times. The V call is TRBV12-3 or TRBV12-4, the J call TRBJ1-3; 9 bases are shared with TRBD1. J lost 4 bases, V lost 7 bases, and 5 bases had no gene match. The CDR3 sequence is 14 residues long. This chain's CDR3 is CASNPGTGGNTIYF. CDR3 in DNA: TGTGCCAGCAACCCTGGGACAGGGGGAAACACCATATATTTT.

The V gene is TRBV6-5, the J gene TRBJ2-5; 8 bases line up with TRBD2. The germline V gene encodes CDR1 MNHEY and CDR2 SVGAGI. The CDR3 loop spans 15 amino acids. V gave up 6 bases and J gave up 2 bases; unmatched junction bases: 8. Written as DNA, the CDR3 is TGTGCCAGCAGAAGGGCGGGGGGACCTCAAGAGACCCAGTACTTC. It translates to CASRRAGGPQETQYF.

This clonotype has more than one count but fewer than ten. The chain carries TRBV4-3 and TRBJ1-2, with no clear D. V lost 1 base, J lost 3 bases, and 12 bases lay in between. This CDR3 has 15 amino acids. The V gene's germline CDR1 is LGHNA and CDR2 YSLEER. CDR3 bases: TGCGCCAGCAGCCAAGGTTATCCACCTGACTATGGCTACACCTTC. This codes for CASSQGYPPDYGYTF.